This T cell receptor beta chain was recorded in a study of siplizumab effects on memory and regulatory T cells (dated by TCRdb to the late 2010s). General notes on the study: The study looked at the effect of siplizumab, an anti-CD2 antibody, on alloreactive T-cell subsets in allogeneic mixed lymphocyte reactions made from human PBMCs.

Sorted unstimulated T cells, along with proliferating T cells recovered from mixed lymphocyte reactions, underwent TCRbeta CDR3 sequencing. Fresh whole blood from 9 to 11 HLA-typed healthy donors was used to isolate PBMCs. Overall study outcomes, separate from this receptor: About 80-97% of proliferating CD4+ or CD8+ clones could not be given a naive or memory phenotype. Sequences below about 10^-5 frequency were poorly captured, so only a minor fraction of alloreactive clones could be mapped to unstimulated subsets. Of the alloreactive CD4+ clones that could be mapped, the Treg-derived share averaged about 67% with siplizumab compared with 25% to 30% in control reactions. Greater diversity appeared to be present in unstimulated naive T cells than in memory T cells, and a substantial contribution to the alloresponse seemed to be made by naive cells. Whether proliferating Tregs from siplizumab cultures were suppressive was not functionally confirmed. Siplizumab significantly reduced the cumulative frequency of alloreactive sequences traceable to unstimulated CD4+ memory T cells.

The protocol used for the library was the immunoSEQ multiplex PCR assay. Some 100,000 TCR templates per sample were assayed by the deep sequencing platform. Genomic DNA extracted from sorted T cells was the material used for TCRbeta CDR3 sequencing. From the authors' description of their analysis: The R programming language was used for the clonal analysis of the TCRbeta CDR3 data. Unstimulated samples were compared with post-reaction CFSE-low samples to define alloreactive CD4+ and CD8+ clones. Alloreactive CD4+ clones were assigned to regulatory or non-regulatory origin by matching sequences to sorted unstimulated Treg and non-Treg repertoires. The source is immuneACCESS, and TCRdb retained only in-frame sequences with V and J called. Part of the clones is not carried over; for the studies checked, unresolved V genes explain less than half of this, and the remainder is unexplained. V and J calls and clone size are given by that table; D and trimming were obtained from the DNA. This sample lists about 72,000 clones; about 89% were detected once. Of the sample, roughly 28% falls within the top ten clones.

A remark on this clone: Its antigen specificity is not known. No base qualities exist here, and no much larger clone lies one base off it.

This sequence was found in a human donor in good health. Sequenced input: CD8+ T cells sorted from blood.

The DNA sequence is as follows: TGTGCCTCGGGGGGCGGAGCCGGGGAGCTGTTTTTT. The resulting protein is CASGGGAGELFF. The rearranged chain carries TRBV6-1 and TRBJ2-2; TRBD2 could be the D gene, as 7 bases match. From its cysteine to its phenylalanine, the CDR3 spans 12 amino acids. Kept here is only the CDR3 DNA, which spans 36 bases and is read in frame from base 1. Trimming at the junction amounts to 11 bases on V and 6 bases on J, and the germline ends lie 13 bases apart. As encoded in the germline V gene, CDR1 is MNHNS while CDR2 is SASEGT.